In this sample, the clone carrying this TCR beta chain turned up many times. The sample comes from a study of blood T cell repertoires in COVID-19. The wider study: T cells, B-cell-depleted T cells, or PBMCs provided the cDNA or gDNA that served as material.

Clones were read by immunoSEQ multiplex PCR, and TCRdb kept only the in-frame ones, dropping some. The data contain some 160,000 clones, 80% to 90% of them singletons. Looked up from germline, CDR1 is SGHRS and CDR2 is YFSETQ. This CDR3 spans 17 amino acids. V was cut by 0 bases and J by 5 bases, with 18 bases left in between. The V and J genes are TRBV5-1 and TRBJ1-3, with D unclear. The sequenced material came from peripheral blood. The sequence derives from a woman aged 65 to 85 who had recovered from COVID-19. CDR3 sequence: CASSLGVRGRPRNTIYF. Here the CDR3 DNA reads TGCGCCAGCAGCTTGGGGGTCCGAGGAAGACCCCGAAACACCATATATTTT. Variable domain in full (rest from reference TRBV5-1 and TRBJ1-3): KAGVTQTPRYLIKTRGQQVTLSCSPISGHRSVSWYQQTPGQGLQFLFEYFSETQRNKGNFPGRFSGRQFSNSRSEMNVSTLELGDSALYLCASSLGVRGRPRNTIYFGEGSWLTVV.